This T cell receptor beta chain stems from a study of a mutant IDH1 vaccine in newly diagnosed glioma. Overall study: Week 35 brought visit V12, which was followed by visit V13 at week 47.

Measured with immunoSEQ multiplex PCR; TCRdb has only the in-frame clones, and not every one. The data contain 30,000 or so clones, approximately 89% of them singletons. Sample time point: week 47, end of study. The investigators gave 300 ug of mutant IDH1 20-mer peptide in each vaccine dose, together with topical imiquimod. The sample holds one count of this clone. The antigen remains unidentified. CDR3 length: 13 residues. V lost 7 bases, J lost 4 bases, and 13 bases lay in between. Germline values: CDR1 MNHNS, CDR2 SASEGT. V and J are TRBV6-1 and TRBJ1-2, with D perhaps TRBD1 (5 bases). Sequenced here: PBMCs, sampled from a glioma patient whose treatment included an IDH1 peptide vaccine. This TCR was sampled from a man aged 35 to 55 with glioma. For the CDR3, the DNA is TGTGCCAGCACCGGGACGGCCTCCTATGGCTACACCTTC. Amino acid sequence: CASTGTASYGYTF.